This TCR beta chain was recorded in a study of T cell responses to AZD1222 COVID-19 vaccine. Study overall: Analyses pooled second doses at about 4 or about 12 weeks.

The assay was immunoSEQ multiplex PCR, and TCRdb's table has in-frame clones only and misses some. The sample holds over 120,000 clones, roughly 92% seen once. The V gene lost 3 bases and the J gene lost 1 base, with 9 bases spanning the gap. There are 14 residues in the CDR3. The germline V gene encodes CDR1 ENHRY and CDR2 SYGVKD. Here the sequenced sample was peripheral blood, taken on day 0 of AZD1222 vaccination. The origin of this receptor is an adult in good health. The gene calls are TRBV10-3 and TRBJ2-5; D is unclear. CDR3 in amino acids: CAISEAGPQETQYF. CDR3 DNA sequence: TGTGCCATCAGTGAAGCTGGCCCCCAAGAGACCCAGTACTTC.